The clone carrying this T cell receptor (beta chain) was detected once. The data were obtained in a study of cytomegalovirus exposure and HLA in healthy donors. This CDR3 region has 13 residues. Per the germline V gene, CDR1 is MNHEY and CDR2 is SVGAGI. Trimming shortened V by 7 bases and J by 1 base, and 7 bases separated the two germline ends. PCR used 60 Vbeta primers and 13 Jbeta primers. Generated by immunoSEQ multiplex PCR, the TCRdb table keeps only in-frame clones and is missing some. The sample includes approximately 70,000 clones, about 67% seen only once; the top ten take approximately 10%.

This TCR came from a human donor in good health. The chain employs TRBV6-5 and TRBJ2-2, with D possibly being TRBD1 (5 bases). Sequencing input: PBMCs. CDR3 sequence (DNA): TGTGCCAGCAACGACAGGAACACCGGGGAGCTGTTTTTT. This sequence encodes CASNDRNTGELFF.